This TCR beta chain was sequenced during a study of T cells in Graves' hyperthyroidism and ophthalmopathy. From germline, CDR1 is SGHAT and CDR2 FQNNGV. V was shortened by 1 base and J by 6 bases, with 13 bases between the two germline ends. The CDR3 length is 15 residues. For Graves' hyperthyroidism to be stable, ophthalmopathy could not progress within 18 months. Clinicians diagnosed patients from clinical symptoms, serum thyroxine and TRAb, thyroid ultrasound and orbital computed tomography. Regions amplified from RNA transcripts were the TCR beta CDR3 regions. Initially, a first-round RT-PCR of the TCR CDR3 employed the HTBI primer set. TCRdb reprocessed the multiplex PCR reads with MiXCR, giving one entry per CDR3 protein. In the table there are 700,000 or so distinct CDR3 sequences, 15% to 20% of which are singletons.

This chain links TRBV11-2 with TRBJ2-1; possible D gene TRBD1, 7 bases. Input material: blood. This receptor was taken from a man aged 18 to 29 with Graves' hyperthyroidism. CDR3 in amino acids: CASSLGPQGGNEQFF. The DNA for the CDR3 is TGTGCCAGCAGCTTAGGACCCCAGGGGGGCAATGAGCAGTTCTTC.